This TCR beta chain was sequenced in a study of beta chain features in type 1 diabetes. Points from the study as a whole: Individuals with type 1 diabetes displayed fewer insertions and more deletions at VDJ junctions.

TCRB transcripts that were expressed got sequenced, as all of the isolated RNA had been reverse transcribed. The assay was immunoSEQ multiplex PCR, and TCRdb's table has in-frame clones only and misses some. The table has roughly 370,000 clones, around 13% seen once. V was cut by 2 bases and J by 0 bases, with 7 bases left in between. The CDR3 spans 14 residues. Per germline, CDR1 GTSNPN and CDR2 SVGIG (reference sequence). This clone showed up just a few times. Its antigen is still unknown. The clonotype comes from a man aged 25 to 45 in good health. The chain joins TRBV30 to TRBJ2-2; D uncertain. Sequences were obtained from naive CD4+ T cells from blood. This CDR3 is CAWSTLTNTGELFF. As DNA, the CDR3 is TGTGCCTGGAGTACTCTAACGAACACCGGGGAGCTGTTTTTT.